This T cell receptor beta chain was observed in a study of cytomegalovirus exposure and HLA in healthy donors. 13 Jbeta primers and 60 Vbeta primers were used for the PCR. Clones were read by immunoSEQ multiplex PCR, and TCRdb kept only the in-frame ones, dropping some. The data show roughly 150,000 clones, roughly a tenth seen once. This clone occurred a few times. Its target is unknown. Study findings and constraints: Apparent HLA restriction characterized most CMV-associated TCR beta chains in a later analysis. Most sequenced TCRs were rare (though some public TCRs occurred in many donors).

Sequenced material: PBMCs. The TCR sequence derives from a male donor in good health and CMV-seronegative.

The DNA of the CDR3 is TGTGCCAGCAGCCCCGACAGGCTAGCCAAAAACATTCAGTACTTC. As protein: CASSPDRLAKNIQYF. The rearrangement links TRBV6-6 to TRBJ2-4, with TRBD1 as a possible D gene (6 bases). The germline V gene has CDR1 MNHNY and CDR2 SVGAGI (reference sequence). The ends were cut back, 6 bases at V and 0 bases at J, with 12 bases in the middle. The CDR3 has 15 amino acids.